The 31 T cell receptor beta chains given below trace back to one sample, sequenced in a study of beta chain features in type 1 diabetes. The investigators reverse transcribed all of the isolated RNA, so they sequenced expressed TCRB transcripts. Using immunoSEQ multiplex PCR, the repertoire was profiled, and TCRdb retains in-frame clones only, with some absent. The sample shows under 400,000 clones, over 10% of them seen only once. Sequenced material: naive CD4+ T cells from blood. The origin of the receptors is a man younger than 35 in good health.

The chain has TRBV6-5 and TRBJ2-7; 10 bases align to TRBD2. The V gene end was trimmed by 7 bases and the J gene end by 3 bases; junction bases not matched to a gene: 6. In germline, CDR1 is MNHEY, CDR2 SVGAGI. The CDR3 extends over 14 amino acids. The DNA of the CDR3 is TGTGCCAGCAATCCTAGCGGGGGATTCTACGAGCAGTACTTC. Translated: CASNPSGGFYEQYF.

This clone was detected only a few times. The gene calls are TRBV28 and TRBJ1-2; D might be TRBD1 (6 bases). Germline-derived CDR1 and CDR2 are MDHEN and SYDVKM. CDR3 size: 13 residues. Trimming removed 4 bases from V and 5 bases from J, with 11 bases in between. The chain's CDR3 is CASSSGHRYGYTF. For the CDR3, the DNA is TGTGCCAGCAGTTCGGGACACAGATATGGCTACACCTTC.

This clone has only a few counts. J is TRBJ2-1 and V is TRBV28, with a possible D match to TRBD2 (6 bases). Trimming removed 10 bases at V and 9 bases at J, with 16 bases between. The germline V gene has CDR1 MDHEN and CDR2 SYDVKM. This CDR3 contains 12 residues. DNA of the CDR3: TGTGCCATCCCGGGGGTAGGGGTTGAGCAGTTCTTC. The encoded protein is CAIPGVGVEQFF.

This clone was seen only a few times. The rearrangement joins TRBV28 to TRBJ2-2; D unclear. Between the trimmed V and J ends, which lost 3 bases and 3 bases, there was a span of 11 bases. The CDR3 is 15 amino acids. Per the germline V gene, CDR1 is MDHEN and CDR2 is SYDVKM. DNA of the CDR3: TGTGCCAGCAGTTTTCTAGGTTTTGACACCGGGGAGCTGTTTTTT. Protein sequence: CASSFLGFDTGELFF.

This chain connects TRBV18 to TRBJ2-1, with 12 bases lining up with TRBD2. V lost 1 base, J lost 5 bases, and 3 bases stayed unmatched. The CDR3 runs to 16 residues. Germline values: CDR1 KGHSH, CDR2 LQKENI. CDR3 DNA: TGTGCCAGCTCACCACGAACTAGCGGGGGGCACAATGAGCAGTTCTTC. As protein: CASSPRTSGGHNEQFF. Based on the CDR3 plus reference TRBV18 and TRBJ2-1, the full variable domain is NAGVMQNPRHLVRRRGQEARLRCSPMKGHSHVYWYRQLPEEGLKFMVYLQKENIIDESGMPKERFSAEFPKEGPSILRIQQVVRGDSAAYFCASSPRTSGGHNEQFFGPGTRLTVL.

This clone was seen once. This chain joins TRBV28 and TRBJ2-7; D unresolved. V was clipped by 5 bases and J by 5 bases, with 13 bases between them. Per the germline V gene, CDR1 is MDHEN and CDR2 is SYDVKM. The CDR3 has 13 amino acids. In DNA, the CDR3 is TGTGCCAGCAGTCCCGTACTTTTCCACGAGCAGTACTTC. This gives the protein CASSPVLFHEQYF.

The chain carries TRBV29-1 and TRBJ1-1; possible D gene TRBD1, 6 bases. In germline, CDR1 is SQVTM, CDR2 ANQGSEA. V lost 1 base and J lost 3, with 9 bases in between. CDR3 length equals 13 residues. CDR3 residues: CSVEGDTYTEAFF. The CDR3, as DNA: TGCAGCGTTGAAGGGGACACTTACACTGAAGCTTTCTTT.

This rearrangement joins TRBV28 to TRBJ2-1; no clear D gene. This CDR3 has 11 residues. V lost 3 bases to trimming and J lost 9 bases, with 6 bases between them. Germline CDR1 reads MDHEN; CDR2 reads SYDVKM. The CDR3 here is CASSLISEQFF. For the CDR3, the DNA is TGTGCCAGCAGTTTGATTAGTGAGCAGTTCTTC.

The V and J genes are TRBV4-1 and TRBJ1-1; a possible D gene is TRBD1 (5 bases). Germline V gene data show CDR1 as MGHRA and CDR2 as YSYEKL. V was clipped by 0 bases and J by 6 bases, with 11 bases between them. This CDR3 has 14 amino acids. Here the CDR3 reads CASSQDPTGSEAFF. DNA for the CDR3: TGCGCCAGCAGCCAAGACCCAACAGGATCTGAAGCTTTCTTT.

The rearrangement links TRBV5-4 to TRBJ2-3, with TRBD2 identical over 8 bases. The CDR3 is 16 amino acids. Germline-derived CDR1 and CDR2 are SGHNT and YYREEE (reference sequence). Losses at the gene ends were 4 bases for V and 2 bases for J; bases not matched to a gene: 9. The CDR3 DNA follows: TGTGCCAGCAGCCCTCGAACTAGCGGTTTCACAGATACGCAGTATTTT. Translating gives CASSPRTSGFTDTQYF.

The gene calls are TRBV28 and TRBJ2-6; a weak D match, TRBD2 (6 bases). The CDR3 runs 15 residues. With 5 bases removed from V and 4 bases from J, the gap between germline ends came to 12 bases. The germline V gene encodes CDR1 MDHEN and CDR2 SYDVKM. This chain's CDR3 is CASSGGWYGANVLTF. The CDR3 DNA sequence: TGTGCCAGCAGTGGGGGGTGGTACGGGGCCAACGTCCTGACTTTC.

The chain employs TRBV9 and TRBJ2-3; TRBD2 is a possible D gene (7 bases). Germline lookup yields CDR1 SGDLS and CDR2 YYNGEE. With 0 bases removed from V and 4 bases from J, the gap between germline ends came to 18 bases. CDR3 length equals 17 residues. Here the CDR3 reads CASSVGGGQIFADTQYF. CDR3 DNA: TGTGCCAGCAGCGTAGGGGGGGGCCAAATTTTTGCAGATACGCAGTATTTT.

This chain links TRBV19 with TRBJ1-2, with D perhaps TRBD1 (5 bases). Trimming pared 8 bases from V and 7 bases from J, leaving 32 bases between. This CDR3 contains 18 residues. Germline V gives CDR1 LNHDA, CDR2 SQIVND (reference sequence). The CDR3 loop reads CASEYRGEVAGFFCGYTF. The CDR3 DNA follows: TGTGCCAGTGAATATCGGGGGGAAGTGGCGGGCTTCTTCTGTGGCTACACCTTC.

The genes are TRBV28 and TRBJ2-1; D not certain. CDR3 length: 14 amino acids. The germline V gene encodes CDR1 MDHEN and CDR2 SYDVKM. The germline V and J ends were trimmed by 2 bases and 3 bases, with 8 bases remaining between them. The CDR3 protein is CASSLPTDYNEQFF. The CDR3 DNA is TGTGCCAGCAGTTTACCTACAGACTACAATGAGCAGTTCTTC.

A few counts support this clone. This chain uses TRBV7-9 with TRBJ1-1; possible D gene TRBD1, 6 bases. The CDR3 has 16 amino acids. V was pared by 7 bases and J by 3 bases, with 21 bases between. Germline-derived CDR1 and CDR2 are SEHNR and FQNEAQ (reference sequence). The CDR3 nucleotides read TGTGCCAGCAACGAGGAGGCCCGGGGGGCGGACACTGAAGCTTTCTTT. Its protein is CASNEEARGADTEAFF. Full variable domain (outside the CDR3, taken from reference TRBV7-9 and TRBJ1-1): DTGVSQNPRHKITKRGQNVTFRCDPISEHNRLYWYRQTLGQGPEFLTYFQNEAQLEKSRLLSDRFSAERPKGSFSTLEIQRTEQGDSAMYLCASNEEARGADTEAFFGQGTRLTVV.

The chain joins TRBV5-1 to TRBJ2-1; TRBD2 aligns across 8 bases. The CDR3 covers 14 residues. The germline CDR1 and CDR2 sequences are SGHRS and YFSETQ. The V segment lost 4 bases and the J segment 6 bases; nucleotides outside the gene matches: 6. The CDR3 sequence is CASSILGTSNEQFF. CDR3 bases: TGCGCCAGCAGCATCCTAGGGACTAGCAATGAGCAGTTCTTC.

In its sample, this clone was seen a few times. The J gene is TRBJ2-7, the V gene TRBV19; TRBD2 matches 10 bases. Trimming at V came to 4 bases and at J to 3 bases, leaving 9 bases not matched to a gene. The CDR3 sequence is 16 residues long. CDR1 is LNHDA and CDR2 is SQIVND in the germline V gene (reference sequence). The CDR3 is CASSTTTSGAYYEQYF. As DNA, the CDR3 is TGTGCCAGTAGTACGACCACTAGCGGGGCCTACTACGAGCAGTACTTC. The whole variable domain, remainder taken from reference TRBV19 and TRBJ2-7, is DGGITQSPKYLFRKEGQNVTLSCEQNLNHDAMYWYRQDPGQGLRLIYYSQIVNDFQKGDIAEGYSVSREKKESFPLTVTSAQKNPTAFYLCASSTTTSGAYYEQYFGPGTRLTVT.

V gene TRBV6-5 combines with J gene TRBJ2-1; 10 bases align to TRBD1. Germline V gives CDR1 MNHEY, CDR2 SVGAGI. CDR3 length: 14 amino acids. Unmatched junction bases numbered 6, after V lost 5 bases and J lost 8 bases. The CDR3 loop is CASSQGDRGYEQFF. CDR3 sequence (DNA): TGTGCCAGCAGTCAAGGGGACAGGGGATATGAGCAGTTCTTC.

The chain uses TRBV7-9 and TRBJ1-2, with 8 bases matching TRBD1. The CDR3 has 15 amino acids. With 5 bases clipped from V and 5 bases from J, the junction kept 10 bases outside the gene matches. Germline CDR1 and CDR2: SEHNR and FQNEAQ (reference sequence). The CDR3 nucleotides read TGTGCCAGCAGCGCAAGCAGGGGGCGCGGTTATGGCTACACCTTC. Translated: CASSASRGRGYGYTF.

The gene calls are TRBV29-1 and TRBJ2-3; TRBD2 agrees at 9 bases. CDR3 size: 12 residues. Germline loops: CDR1 SQVTM, CDR2 ANQGSEA. Germline trimming cut 7 bases from V and 1 base from J; bases unmatched to any gene: 0. CDR3: CSGGGGTDTQYF. The CDR3, as DNA: TGCAGCGGCGGGGGGGGCACAGATACGCAGTATTTT.

The chain has TRBV4-3 and TRBJ2-1; unclear D gene. This CDR3 comprises 17 residues. V lost 0 bases and J lost 3, with 15 bases in between. Germline V gene data show CDR1 as LGHNA and CDR2 as YSLEER. Written as DNA, the CDR3 is TGCGCCAGCAGCCAAGATCTACCCAGGATGAGCTACAATGAGCAGTTCTTC. It translates to CASSQDLPRMSYNEQFF.

This clone has a handful of counts. The rearrangement links TRBV28 to TRBJ1-1; the D is unclear. CDR1 is MDHEN and CDR2 is SYDVKM in the germline V gene. V dropped 1 base and J dropped 0 bases, with 12 bases sitting between them. The CDR3 has 16 amino acids. The CDR3 spells CASSLYSDLMNTEAFF. DNA for the CDR3: TGTGCCAGCAGTTTATACAGTGACCTCATGAACACTGAAGCTTTCTTT.

Worth noting for this clone: In the same sample, other DNA sequences code for this CDR3. The CDR3 DNA follows: TGCGCCAGCAGCTTGGGCGGTGACAATGAGCAGTTCTTC. Protein product: CASSLGGDNEQFF. This chain links TRBV5-1 with TRBJ2-1; D is unresolved. The CDR3 contains 13 residues. The V end lost 0 bases, the J end lost 5 bases, and 6 bases lay between the germline ends. CDR1 and CDR2 from the germline V gene are SGHRS and YFSETQ.

This clone occurred a few times. The rearrangement joins TRBV7-3 to TRBJ1-1; 11 bases align to TRBD1. V gave up 5 bases and J gave up 5 bases; unmatched junction bases: 13. CDR1 and CDR2 (germline): SGHTA, FQGTGA. This CDR3 has 17 residues. The CDR3 DNA sequence: TGTGCCAGCAGCCACCATCAAACGGGGACAGGGGGGACTGAAGCTTTCTTT. This encodes CASSHHQTGTGGTEAFF. The whole variable domain, filled in from reference TRBV7-3 and TRBJ1-1, reads GAGVSQTPSNKVTEKGKYVELRCDPISGHTALYWYRQSLGQGPEFLIYFQGTGAADDSGLPNDRFFAVRPEGSVSTLKIQRTERGDSAVYLCASSHHQTGTGGTEAFFGQGTRLTVV.

This clone was seen a few times. At the DNA level, this CDR3 is encoded by other sequences in the same sample as well. The rearrangement links TRBV7-2 to TRBJ2-7; TRBD2 matches 8 bases. J gave up 4 bases and V 5 bases, and 7 bases lay outside the gene matches. Germline CDR1 reads SGHTA; CDR2 reads FQGNSA. The CDR3 covers 14 residues. The CDR3 nucleotides read TGTGCCAGCAGCCTCGGACTAGCAGGATACGAGCAGTACTTC. Its translation: CASSLGLAGYEQYF.

V gene TRBV4-3 combines with J gene TRBJ2-3, with D hard to call. Germline loops: CDR1 LGHNA, CDR2 YSLEER. The CDR3 length is 12 residues. With 1 base removed from V and 4 bases from J, the gap between germline ends came to 3 bases. Here the CDR3 reads CASSQASDTQYF. The CDR3 coding sequence is TGCGCCAGCAGCCAAGCGTCAGATACGCAGTATTTT.

The rearrangement joins TRBV27 to TRBJ1-2; a weak D match, TRBD1 (5 bases). Germline V CDR1 and CDR2: MNHEY, SMNVEV (reference sequence). V lost 4 bases and J 0 bases, leaving 12 bases between the germline ends. CDR3 length: 15 amino acids. The CDR3 DNA follows: TGTGCCAGCAGTTCGGGGACGGGAGCTAACTATGGCTACACCTTC. This translates into CASSSGTGANYGYTF.

This chain links TRBV6-1 with TRBJ2-7, with 8 bases fitting TRBD1. The germline V gene encodes CDR1 MNHNS and CDR2 SASEGT. After removal of 7 bases from V and 3 bases from J, the junction contained 5 bases not matched to a gene. The CDR3 sequence is 13 residues long. The chain's CDR3 is CASMLGQGYEQYF. The DNA for the CDR3 is TGTGCCAGCATGCTTGGACAGGGCTACGAGCAGTACTTC.

The chain joins TRBV5-1 to TRBJ2-7, with 9 bases fitting TRBD1. The length of the CDR3 is 15 residues. The junction had 8 bases not matched to a gene; V was cut back by 2 bases and J by 5 bases. From germline, CDR1 is SGHRS and CDR2 YFSETQ. This chain's CDR3 is CASSLVSQGADEQYF. For the CDR3, the DNA is TGCGCCAGCAGCTTAGTCTCACAGGGGGCGGACGAGCAGTACTTC.

The chain employs TRBV7-2 and TRBJ2-7; 16 bases align to TRBD2. The CDR3 sequence is 20 residues long. Germline values: CDR1 SGHTA, CDR2 FQGNSA. V dropped 0 bases and J dropped 1; count of bases not matched to a gene: 9. CDR3 protein: CASSLAPGTSGRAKSYEQYF. The CDR3 nucleotides are TGTGCCAGCAGCTTAGCTCCCGGGACTAGCGGGAGGGCCAAGTCCTACGAGCAGTACTTC. Full variable domain (remainder filled in from reference TRBV7-2 and TRBJ2-7): GAGVSQSPSNKVTEKGKDVELRCDPISGHTALYWYRQSLGQGLEFLIYFQGNSAPDKSGLPSDRFSAERTGGSVSTLTIQRTQQEDSAVYLCASSLAPGTSGRAKSYEQYFGPGTRLTVT.

The chain recombines TRBV28 with TRBJ2-2, with D maybe TRBD1 (6 bases). CDR1 is MDHEN and CDR2 is SYDVKM in the germline V gene. With 8 bases removed from V and 3 bases from J, the gap between germline ends came to 13 bases. The CDR3 consists of 14 residues. In DNA form, the CDR3 reads TGTGCCAGCCTCAGGGGACACTACACCGGGGAGCTGTTTTTT. Its translation: CASLRGHYTGELFF.